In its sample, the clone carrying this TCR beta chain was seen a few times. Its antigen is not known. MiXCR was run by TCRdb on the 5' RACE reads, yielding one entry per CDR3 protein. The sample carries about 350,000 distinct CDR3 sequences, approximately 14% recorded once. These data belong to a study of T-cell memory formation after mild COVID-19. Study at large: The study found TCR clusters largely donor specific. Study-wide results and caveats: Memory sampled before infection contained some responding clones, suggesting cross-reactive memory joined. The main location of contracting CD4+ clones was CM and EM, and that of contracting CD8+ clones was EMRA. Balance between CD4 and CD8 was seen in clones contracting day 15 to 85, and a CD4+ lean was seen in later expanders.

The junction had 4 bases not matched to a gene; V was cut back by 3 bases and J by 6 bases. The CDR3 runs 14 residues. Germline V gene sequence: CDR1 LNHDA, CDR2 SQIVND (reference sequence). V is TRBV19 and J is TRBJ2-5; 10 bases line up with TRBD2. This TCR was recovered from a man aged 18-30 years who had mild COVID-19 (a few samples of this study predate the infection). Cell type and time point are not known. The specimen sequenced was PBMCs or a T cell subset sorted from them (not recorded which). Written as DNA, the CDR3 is TGTGCCAGTAGTATCGGGACTAGCGAAAAGACCCAGTACTTC. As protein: CASSIGTSEKTQYF.